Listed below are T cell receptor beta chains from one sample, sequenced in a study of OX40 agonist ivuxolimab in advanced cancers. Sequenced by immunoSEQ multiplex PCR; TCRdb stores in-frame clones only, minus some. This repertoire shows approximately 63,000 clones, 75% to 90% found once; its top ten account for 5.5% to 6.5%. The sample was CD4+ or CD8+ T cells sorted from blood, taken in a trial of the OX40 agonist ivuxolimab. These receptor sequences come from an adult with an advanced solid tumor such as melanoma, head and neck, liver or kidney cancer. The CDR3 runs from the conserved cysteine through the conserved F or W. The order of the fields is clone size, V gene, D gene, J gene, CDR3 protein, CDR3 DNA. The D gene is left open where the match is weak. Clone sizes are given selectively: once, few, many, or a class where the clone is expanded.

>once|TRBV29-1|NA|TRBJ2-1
CSVLTPPTSEQFF
TGCAGCGTGCTAACCCCTCCCACCAGTGAGCAGTTCTTC
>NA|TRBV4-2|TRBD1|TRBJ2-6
CASSQDLGTGFSGANVLTF
TGTGCCAGCAGCCAAGACCTGGGGACAGGGTTTTCTGGGGCCAACGTCCTGACTTTC
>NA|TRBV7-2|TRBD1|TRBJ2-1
CASSWGQGVYNEQFF
TGTGCCAGCAGCTGGGGACAGGGGGTCTACAATGAGCAGTTCTTC
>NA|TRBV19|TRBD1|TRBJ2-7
CASSIGTRTGDYEQYF
TGTGCCAGTAGTATAGGGACTCGGACAGGGGACTACGAGCAGTACTTC
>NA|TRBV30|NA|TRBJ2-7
CAWMGGTSYEQYF
TGTGCCTGGATGGGGGGAACCAGCTACGAGCAGTACTTC
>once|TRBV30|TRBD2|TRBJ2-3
CASGGSTDTQYF
TGTGCCTCGGGGGGGAGCACAGATACGCAGTATTTT
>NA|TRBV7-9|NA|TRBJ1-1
CASSFQGTEAFF
TGTGCCAGCAGCTTCCAGGGAACTGAAGCTTTCTTT
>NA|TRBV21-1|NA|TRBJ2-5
CASSKATRQYF
TGTGCCAGCAGCAAAGCTACACGTCAGTACTTC
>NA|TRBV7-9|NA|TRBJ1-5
CASSLEGQPQHF
TGTGCCAGCAGCTTAGAGGGGCAGCCCCAGCATTTT
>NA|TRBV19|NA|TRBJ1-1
CASSIDRRNTEAFF
TGTGCCAGTAGTATAGACAGGAGGAACACTGAAGCTTTCTTT
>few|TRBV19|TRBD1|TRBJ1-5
CASSIGDRSNQPQHF
TGTGCCAGTAGTATAGGGGACAGGAGCAATCAGCCCCAGCATTTT
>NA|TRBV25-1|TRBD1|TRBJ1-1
CASSELGQGDTEAFF
TGTGCCAGCAGTGAATTAGGGCAGGGGGACACTGAAGCTTTCTTT
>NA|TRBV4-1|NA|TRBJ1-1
CASSQEAGLRGTEAFF
TGCGCCAGCAGCCAAGAGGCAGGGCTGAGGGGGACTGAAGCTTTCTTT
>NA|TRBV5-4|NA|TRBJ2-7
CASSSGTSEQYF
TGTGCCAGCAGCTCCGGGACTTCCGAGCAGTACTTC
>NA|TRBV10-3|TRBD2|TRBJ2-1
CAIKGGVGLAYNEQFF
TGTGCCATCAAGGGAGGGGTGGGGCTTGCCTACAATGAGCAGTTCTTC
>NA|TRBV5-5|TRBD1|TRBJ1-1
CASSLITGGNTEAFF
TGTGCCAGCAGCCTGATTACAGGGGGGAACACTGAAGCTTTCTTT
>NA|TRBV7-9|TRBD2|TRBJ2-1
CASSPQIAGVHNEQFF
TGTGCCAGCAGCCCCCAGATAGCGGGAGTGCACAATGAGCAGTTCTTC
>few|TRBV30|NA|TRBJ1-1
CALEGRGKAFF
TGTGCTCTGGAGGGCAGGGGAAAAGCTTTCTTT
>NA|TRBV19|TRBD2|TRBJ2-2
CASSSLLADTGELFF
TGTGCCAGTAGTAGTTTACTAGCGGACACCGGGGAGCTGTTTTTT
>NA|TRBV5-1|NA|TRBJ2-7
CASSLEASPTYEQYF
TGCGCCAGCAGCTTGGAGGCAAGTCCTACCTACGAGCAGTACTTC
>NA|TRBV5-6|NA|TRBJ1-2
CASSSLELNYGYTF
TGTGCCAGCAGCTCGCTGGAACTTAACTATGGCTACACCTTC
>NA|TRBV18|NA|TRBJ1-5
CASSPQASYSNQPQHF
TGTGCCAGCTCACCACAAGCTTCCTATAGCAATCAGCCCCAGCATTTT
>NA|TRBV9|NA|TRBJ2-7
CASSVGTEVTYEQYF
TGTGCCAGCAGCGTAGGCACAGAAGTCACCTACGAGCAGTACTTC
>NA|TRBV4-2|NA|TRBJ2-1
CASSQDPDEQFF
TGTGCCAGCAGCCAAGACCCCGATGAGCAGTTCTTC
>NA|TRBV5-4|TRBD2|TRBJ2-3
CASSQRGGRWDTQYF
TGTGCCAGCAGCCAGCGGGGGGGCCGATGGGATACGCAGTATTTT
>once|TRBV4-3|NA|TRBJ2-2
CASSQDSRLNTGELFF
TGCGCCAGCAGCCAAGATTCACGACTGAACACCGGGGAGCTGTTTTTT
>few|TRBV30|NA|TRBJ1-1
CAWSKAAYAFF
TGTGCCTGGAGTAAGGCAGCTTACGCTTTCTTT